This TCR beta chain was captured in a study of blood T cell repertoires in COVID-19. Study in general: Researchers got acute and convalescent COVID-19 samples from the United States, Italy and Spain. Nucleic acid was either cDNA or gDNA, and it came from T cells, B-cell-depleted T cells, or PBMCs.

There are 12 residues in the CDR3. V gave up 0 bases and J gave up 7 bases, with 7 bases separating them. Looked up from germline, CDR1 is SEHNR and CDR2 is FQNEAQ (reference sequence). As processed by the authors: Using reference gene primer amplification, nucleated cell counts were estimated. Some clones are missing from TCRdb's copy, which holds only in-frame ones; the method was immunoSEQ multiplex PCR. V and J calls and clone size are as listed in that table; D and trimming were resolved from the DNA. The repertoire holds around 20,000 clones, about 82% seen once, with around 59% in the top ten.

This clonotype was sampled from an elderly man with acute or convalescent COVID-19. The material sequenced was peripheral blood. The J gene is TRBJ2-7, the V gene TRBV7-9, with D unclear. The CDR3: CASSLARDEQYF. The CDR3 bases are TGTGCCAGCAGCTTAGCTCGAGATGAGCAGTACTTC.